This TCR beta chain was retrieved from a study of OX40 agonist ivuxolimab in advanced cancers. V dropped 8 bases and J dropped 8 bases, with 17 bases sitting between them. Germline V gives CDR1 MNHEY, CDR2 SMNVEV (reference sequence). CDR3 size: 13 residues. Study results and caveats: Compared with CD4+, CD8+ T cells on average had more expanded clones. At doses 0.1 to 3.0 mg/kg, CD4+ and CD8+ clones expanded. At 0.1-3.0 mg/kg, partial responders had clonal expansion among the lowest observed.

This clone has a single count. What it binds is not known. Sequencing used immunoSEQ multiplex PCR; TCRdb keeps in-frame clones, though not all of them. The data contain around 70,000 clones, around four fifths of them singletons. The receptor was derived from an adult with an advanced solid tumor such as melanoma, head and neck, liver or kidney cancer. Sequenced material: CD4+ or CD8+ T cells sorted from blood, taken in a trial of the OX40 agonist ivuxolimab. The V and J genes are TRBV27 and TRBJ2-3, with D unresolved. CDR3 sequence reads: CASSTGDMGTQYF. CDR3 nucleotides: TGTGCCAGCTCCACCGGTGACATGGGTACGCAGTATTTT.